This passage covers 19 T cell receptor beta chains from one sample sequenced in a study of blood T cell repertoires in COVID-19. Sequencing was performed with immunoSEQ multiplex PCR; in TCRdb, only in-frame clones are kept and a portion is missing. This table holds some 390,000 clones, roughly 86% found once. Sequencing was done on a sample of peripheral blood. These receptors came from a woman aged 60-75 years with COVID-19, enrolled during active disease.

This clone showed up just a few times. CDR3 region: CASTRTGTGELFF. The CDR3 coding sequence is TGTGCCAGCACCAGGACAGGCACCGGGGAGCTGTTTTTT. V is TRBV2 and J is TRBJ2-2; TRBD1 matches 7 bases. CDR3 length: 13 residues. The V gene end was trimmed by 7 bases and the J gene end by 4 bases; junction bases not matched to a gene: 3. The germline V gene encodes CDR1 SNHLY and CDR2 FYNNEI.

This clone was detected many times. The chain recombines TRBV7-9 with TRBJ1-4; TRBD1 aligns across 10 bases. There are 15 residues in the CDR3. V lost 3 bases, J lost 6 bases, and 4 bases stayed unmatched. Looked up from germline, CDR1 is SEHNR and CDR2 is FQNEAQ (reference sequence). The CDR3 nucleotides are TGTGCCAGCAGCTTTTATGGACAGGGGGATGAAAAACTGTTTTTT. Its protein is CASSFYGQGDEKLFF.

The V and J genes are TRBV11-1 and TRBJ2-7, with D tentatively TRBD1 (6 bases). V shed 2 bases and J shed 6 bases, with 8 bases lying between them. CDR3 size: 12 residues. Germline V gene data show CDR1 as SGHAT and CDR2 as FQDESV (reference sequence). The chain's CDR3 is CASSLRDTEQYF. The CDR3 coding sequence is TGTGCCAGCAGCTTACGGGACACCGAGCAGTACTTC.

The chain has TRBV5-1 and TRBJ2-2; 8 positions agree with TRBD1. The CDR3 has 16 residues. CDR1 SGHRS and CDR2 YFSETQ come from the germline V gene. Trimming cost V 4 bases and J 2 bases; bases outside gene matches: 7. DNA of the CDR3: TGCGCCAGCAGCAAGGACAGGGCCCTCAACACCGGGGAGCTGTTTTTT. Translation gives CASSKDRALNTGELFF.

V gene TRBV3-1 (or the pseudogene TRBV3-2) combines with J gene TRBJ1-2; D ambiguous. Germline lookup yields CDR1 LGHDT and CDR2 YNNKEL (reference sequence). Trimming left V 4 bases short and J 1 base short, with 16 bases between. The CDR3 consists of 16 residues. The CDR3 bases are TGTGCCAGCAGCCCCCCCCTGGGCAGGTTTAACTATGGCTACACCTTC. Protein product: CASSPPLGRFNYGYTF.

This rearrangement joins TRBV6-6 to TRBJ2-3, with 8 nucleotides matching TRBD2. Germline lookup yields CDR1 MNHNY and CDR2 SVGAGI (reference sequence). The CDR3 loop spans 15 amino acids. V shed 1 base and J 3 bases; nucleotides not matched to a gene: 3. CDR3 DNA sequence: TGTGCCAGCAGTTACTTTAGCGGGACTACAGATACGCAGTATTTT. Translation gives CASSYFSGTTDTQYF.

The V gene is TRBV5-1, the J gene TRBJ1-6; the D gene is possibly TRBD1 (5 bases). V was trimmed by 3 bases and J by 4 bases, leaving 11 bases between them. CDR3 length: 15 residues. Germline V gene data show CDR1 as SGHRS and CDR2 as YFSETQ. CDR3 bases: TGCGCCAGCAGCTCCCGGGACTCGTATAATTCACCCCTCCACTTT. The encoded protein is CASSSRDSYNSPLHF.

This chain connects TRBV6-5 to TRBJ1-1; no clear D gene. CDR1 MNHEY and CDR2 SVGAGI come from the germline V gene. This CDR3 region has 14 residues. Between the trimmed V and J ends, which lost 0 bases and 4 bases, there was a span of 9 bases. The CDR3 sequence is CASSYSTGSTEAFF. For the CDR3, the DNA is TGTGCCAGCAGTTACTCTACGGGATCCACTGAAGCTTTCTTT.

The chain carries TRBV18 and TRBJ2-7; 9 bases line up with TRBD1. This CDR3 comprises 14 residues. Germline assignment: CDR1 KGHSH and CDR2 LQKENI. The V gene end was trimmed by 4 bases and the J gene end by 6 bases; junction bases not matched to a gene: 7. The CDR3 DNA reads as TGTGCCAGCTCACGGGACAGGGTAATGGGCGAGCAGTACTTC. It translates to CASSRDRVMGEQYF.

The chain has TRBV6-5 and TRBJ2-3; possibly TRBD1 for D (6 bases). CDR1 MNHEY and CDR2 SVGAGI come from the germline V gene. The CDR3 is 12 residues long. V lost 8 bases, J lost 5 bases, and 11 bases lay in between. DNA for the CDR3: TGTGCCAGCTCAGGGGCCGGAGATACGCAGTATTTT. Its protein is CASSGAGDTQYF.

This clone was found a few times. The chain recombines TRBV29-1 with TRBJ2-2, with 7 bases fitting TRBD1. Germline-derived CDR1 and CDR2 are SQVTM and ANQGSEA. The CDR3 is 14 amino acids. The V gene end was trimmed by 7 bases and the J gene end by 2 bases; junction bases not matched to a gene: 7. Here the CDR3 reads CSARDRLNTGELFF. CDR3 coding DNA: TGCAGCGCTCGGGACAGACTTAACACCGGGGAGCTGTTTTTT.

The V and J genes are TRBV6-5 and TRBJ2-7; a weak D match, TRBD1 (5 bases). Per germline, CDR1 MNHEY and CDR2 SVGAGI. This CDR3 has 13 residues. The ends were cut back, 6 bases at V and 7 bases at J, with 16 bases in the middle. The CDR3 spells CASRVGPDREQYF. The CDR3, as DNA: TGTGCCAGCAGGGTGGGGCCAGACCGGGAGCAGTACTTC.

The chain is built from TRBV18 and TRBJ1-4; tentative D call: TRBD1 (6 bases). Germline CDR1 and CDR2: KGHSH and LQKENI. CDR3 length equals 15 residues. Between the trimmed V and J ends, which lost 2 bases and 8 bases, there was a span of 15 bases. The CDR3 spells CASSPEVQGDEKLFF. In DNA, the CDR3 is TGTGCCAGCTCACCAGAAGTACAGGGAGACGAAAAACTGTTTTTT.

This clone has just a few counts. This chain links TRBV5-1 with TRBJ2-4; 10 nucleotides agree with TRBD1. Losses at the gene ends were 3 bases for V and 7 bases for J; bases not matched to a gene: 13. The germline V gene encodes CDR1 SGHRS and CDR2 YFSETQ. The CDR3 consists of 17 residues. The CDR3 sequence is CASSWETGGGRGNIQYF. CDR3 DNA sequence: TGCGCCAGCAGCTGGGAGACAGGGGGCGGCCGAGGGAACATTCAGTACTTC.

This sequence joins TRBV30 and TRBJ1-5; tentatively, D is TRBD1 (5 bases). Germline-derived CDR1 and CDR2 are GTSNPN and SVGIG (reference sequence). The V and J ends lost 5 bases and 2 bases respectively, with 13 bases between them. The length of the CDR3 is 14 residues. The CDR3: CAWGASGGNQPQHF. Written as DNA, the CDR3 is TGTGCCTGGGGGGCCTCCGGGGGCAATCAGCCCCAGCATTTT.

The J gene is TRBJ2-5, the V gene TRBV6-5; the match to TRBD2 covers 7 bases. CDR3 size: 14 residues. The junction had 4 bases not matched to a gene; V was cut back by 2 bases and J by 4 bases. CDR1 MNHEY and CDR2 SVGAGI come from the germline V gene. The DNA for the CDR3 is TGTGCCAGCAGTTACCTATCGGGGGGAGAGACCCAGTACTTC. Translated: CASSYLSGGETQYF.

This clone showed up just once. The chain recombines TRBV19 with TRBJ1-2, with D possibly matching TRBD1 (6 bases). V was cut by 2 bases and J by 10 bases, with 14 bases left in between. The CDR3 sequence is 13 residues long. Germline V gene data show CDR1 as LNHDA and CDR2 as SQIVND (reference sequence). The CDR3 sequence: CASSINRDGTYTF. The CDR3 DNA reads as TGTGCCAGTAGTATAAACAGGGATGGGACCTACACCTTC.

Worth noting for this clone: The identical CDR3 is also encoded by other nucleotide sequences in the sample. The chain joins TRBV5-1 to TRBJ2-3; D is uncertain. Trimming stripped 3 bases from V and 4 bases from J, with 3 bases between. The CDR3 has 11 residues. Germline lookup yields CDR1 SGHRS and CDR2 YFSETQ. The CDR3 spells CASSSSDTQYF. In DNA, the CDR3 is TGCGCCAGCAGCTCATCAGATACGCAGTATTTT.

The chain is built from TRBV7-8 and TRBJ1-2; 7 nucleotides line up with TRBD1. Germline loops: CDR1 SGHVS, CDR2 FQNEAQ. CDR3 length: 14 amino acids. V dropped 1 base and J dropped 6; count of bases not matched to a gene: 5. CDR3 sequence reads: CASSLETGENGYTF. DNA of the CDR3: TGTGCCAGCAGCTTAGAAACAGGGGAGAATGGCTACACCTTC.